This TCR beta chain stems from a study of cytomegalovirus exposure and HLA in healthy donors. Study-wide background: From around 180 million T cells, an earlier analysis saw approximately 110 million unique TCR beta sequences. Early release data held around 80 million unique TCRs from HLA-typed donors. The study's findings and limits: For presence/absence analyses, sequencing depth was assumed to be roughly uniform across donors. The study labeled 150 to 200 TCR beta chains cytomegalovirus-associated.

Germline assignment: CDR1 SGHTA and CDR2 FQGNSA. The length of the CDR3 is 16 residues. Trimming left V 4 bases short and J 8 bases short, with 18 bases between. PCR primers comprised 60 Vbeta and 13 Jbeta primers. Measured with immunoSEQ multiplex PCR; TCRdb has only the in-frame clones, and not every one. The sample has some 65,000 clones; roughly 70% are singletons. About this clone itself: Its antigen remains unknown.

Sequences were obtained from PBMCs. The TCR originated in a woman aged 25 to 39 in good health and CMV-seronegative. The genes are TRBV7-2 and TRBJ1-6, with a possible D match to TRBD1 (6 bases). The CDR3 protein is CASSSVGGRGYSPLHF. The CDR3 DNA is TGTGCCAGCAGCTCAGTGGGGGGGCGAGGTTATTCACCCCTCCACTTT. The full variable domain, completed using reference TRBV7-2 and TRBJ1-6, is GAGVSQSPSNKVTEKGKDVELRCDPISGHTALYWYRQSLGQGLEFLIYFQGNSAPDKSGLPSDRFSAERTGGSVSTLTIQRTQQEDSAVYLCASSSVGGRGYSPLHFGNGTRLTVT.